The source of this TCR beta chain is a study of blood T cell repertoires in COVID-19. Across the whole study: T cells, B-cell-depleted T cells, or PBMCs supplied cDNA or gDNA.

V lost 5 bases and J lost 6; bases outside the gene matches: 4. Germline V gene data show CDR1 as SGHVS and CDR2 as FQNEAQ. The CDR3 covers 14 residues. Cohorts were determined from participant-reported clinical history. Assay used: immunoSEQ multiplex PCR; TCRdb lists only in-frame clones, some missing. The sample yields about 150,000 clones, about 83% seen once. This clone was picked up a small number of times. The clonotype comes from a woman in her fifties or sixties who had been exposed to COVID-19. Sequencing input: PBMCs or T cells enriched from blood (not recorded which). The J gene is TRBJ1-6, the V gene TRBV7-8; TRBD1 matches 7 bases. The CDR3 spells CASSRGGGNSPLHF. The CDR3 bases are TGTGCCAGCAGCCGAGGGGGCGGTAATTCACCCCTCCACTTT.